The rows below give T cell receptor beta chains drawn from one sample of a study of cytomegalovirus exposure and HLA in healthy donors. Profiling relied on immunoSEQ multiplex PCR, and the TCRdb table lists in-frame clones only, not all of them. The table has approximately 180,000 clones, roughly 86% seen once. Material: PBMCs. Source of these receptors: a man aged 18 to 30 in good health and CMV-seropositive. The conserved cysteine and the conserved F or W are not part of the CDR3 here.

v_gene: TRBV4-3
j_gene: TRBJ2-2
CDR3aa: ASSQDGAGELF

v_gene: TRBV6-4
j_gene: TRBJ2-1
CDR3aa: ASSDSGLADYNEQF

v_gene: TRBV28
j_gene: TRBJ2-1
CDR3aa: ASSLGLLSRYNEQF

v_gene: TRBV7-2
j_gene: TRBJ1-5
CDR3aa: ASSLGQAGLHQPQH

v_gene: TRBV2
j_gene: TRBJ2-7
CDR3aa: ASLPGVGQGYEQY

v_gene: TRBV7-3
j_gene: TRBJ1-1
CDR3aa: ASSFSGTGRTEAF

v_gene: TRBV11-2
j_gene: TRBJ2-7
CDR3aa: ASSSPPGEQY

v_gene: TRBV18
j_gene: TRBJ1-1
CDR3aa: ASSPSSGIDTEAF

v_gene: TRBV14
j_gene: TRBJ2-2
CDR3aa: ASSQDPLKAGGDGELF

v_gene: TRBV7-2
j_gene: TRBJ2-3
CDR3aa: ASSFMRRGTDTQY

v_gene: TRBV6-5
j_gene: TRBJ2-5
CDR3aa: ASGMGVGETQY

v_gene: TRBV7-2
j_gene: TRBJ2-6
CDR3aa: ASSLRDIPFGANVLT

v_gene: TRBV28
j_gene: TRBJ2-7
CDR3aa: ASSLLGTTSYEQY

v_gene: TRBV7-8
j_gene: TRBJ2-7
CDR3aa: ASSLVVGSRYEQY

v_gene: TRBV2
j_gene: TRBJ1-2
CDR3aa: ASSTRGDYGYT

v_gene: TRBV2
j_gene: TRBJ2-7
CDR3aa: ASKGTGWYEQY

v_gene: TRBV11-2
j_gene: TRBJ2-3
CDR3aa: ASSLGRGLSNTDTQY

v_gene: TRBV5-1
j_gene: TRBJ2-2
CDR3aa: ASSLAARGLAGELF

v_gene: TRBV5-6
j_gene: TRBJ2-2
CDR3aa: ASSSPGTNTGELF

v_gene: TRBV7-9
j_gene: TRBJ2-7
CDR3aa: ASSWGGTHEQY

v_gene: TRBV20-1
j_gene: TRBJ1-1
CDR3aa: SARTGHEAF

v_gene: TRBV29-1
j_gene: TRBJ2-7
CDR3aa: SVPGHSPYEQY

v_gene: TRBV9
j_gene: TRBJ2-3
CDR3aa: ASSVSSTDTQY

v_gene: TRBV20-1
j_gene: TRBJ2-7
CDR3aa: SANIAYEQY

v_gene: TRBV27
j_gene: TRBJ1-5
CDR3aa: ASSLFEGWQPQH

v_gene: TRBV5-6
j_gene: TRBJ2-3
CDR3aa: ASSWERTQY

v_gene: TRBV7-9
j_gene: TRBJ2-7
CDR3aa: ASSLIARPYEQY

v_gene: TRBV7-6
j_gene: TRBJ2-5
CDR3aa: ASSLGLQETQY

v_gene: TRBV27
j_gene: TRBJ1-2
CDR3aa: ASSPRDRLGGYT

v_gene: TRBV25-1
j_gene: TRBJ1-1
CDR3aa: ASSDGGMPEAF

v_gene: TRBV11-2
j_gene: TRBJ2-7
CDR3aa: ASSLSSGFESYEQY

v_gene: TRBV14
j_gene: TRBJ2-5
CDR3aa: ASSHRSFAGAGETQY

v_gene: TRBV4-1
j_gene: TRBJ2-4
CDR3aa: ASSQDGQGMAGGAKNIQY

v_gene: TRBV7-3
j_gene: TRBJ2-1
CDR3aa: ASSLGTSGYNEQF

v_gene: TRBV6-5
j_gene: TRBJ2-1
CDR3aa: ASSYSRLAGSNEQF

v_gene: TRBV10-3
j_gene: TRBJ1-2
CDR3aa: AISESAEDGYT

v_gene: TRBV18
j_gene: TRBJ2-2
CDR3aa: ASSPRLPGQGDTGELF